This T cell receptor (beta chain) came from a study of Graves' ophthalmopathy and Graves' hyperthyroidism (dated by TCRdb to 2016 to 2018). For context, the study as a whole: Peripheral blood was collected before any treatment was given, at the time of initial diagnosis. The study used TCR beta repertoire signatures to distinguish Graves' ophthalmopathy from Graves' hyperthyroidism and to predict progression to ophthalmopathy. In total, approximately 130 blood samples were TCR-sequenced: roughly 45 ophthalmopathy, some 75 hyperthyroidism and roughly 17 hyperthyroidism-to-ophthalmopathy patients. To explore V-J signatures that distinguish ophthalmopathy from hyperthyroidism, a discovery set of about a hundred patients was enrolled, made up of 43 with ophthalmopathy and 57 with stable hyperthyroidism. An independent validation cohort was composed of 18 hyperthyroidism patients and around 16 patients who later progressed from hyperthyroidism to ophthalmopathy. T-cell repertoires of thyroid tissue and blood were compared in over 5 hyperthyroidism patients. After sampling, hyperthyroidism patients received methimazole starting at 30 mg daily, and ophthalmopathy patients received high-dose intravenous methylprednisolone. The study at large found these results: Sample size was not statistically predetermined, and group allocation was not concealed from the investigators. Most expanded thyroid clonotypes with frequency above 0.001 were also detected in blood, suggesting blood repertoires may reflect the thyroid immune response. In validation, the model predicted ophthalmopathy progression with about 71% sensitivity and about 73% specificity; about a dozen predicted patients were CT-confirmed with GO in a median of about 7.1 months. In cross-validation, the 13-signature model distinguished ophthalmopathy from stable hyperthyroidism with less than 90% sensitivity and 81.08% specificity, while in the test set the corresponding values were around 79% and 71%.

This clonotype was observed at least ten times. No antigen is known for it. No much larger clonotype is one base removed from it; base qualities were not supplied. Between the V and J ends, shortened by 2 bases and 6 bases respectively, the junction contains 19 bases. From a lookup of the germline V gene (reference sequence), CDR1 and CDR2 are LNHDA and SQIVND. Its CDR3 holds 16 amino acids, cysteine through phenylalanine. Only the CDR3 region is kept as DNA, spanning 48 bases read in frame from base 1. Patients with ophthalmopathy had moderately to severely active disease, with a Clinical Activity Score of 3 or more, a NOSPECS grade of 4 or more, and a disease duration of less than 3 months. Patients with other autoimmune diseases, uncontrolled infections, pregnancy or lactation were excluded. Clinical symptoms, serum thyroxine, TRAb, thyroid ultrasound and orbital computed tomography formed the basis of the diagnosis. Using Ficoll-Paque density gradient centrifugation, PBMCs were isolated from less than 11 ml of fresh peripheral blood. Total RNA was extracted with Trizol reagent and quality-checked on an Agilent 2100 Bioanalyzer.

TCR beta CDR3 regions were amplified from RNA transcripts for repertoire sequencing. HTBI primers and the Qiagen OneStep RT-PCR kit were used in a first-round RT-PCR, which was followed by a second-round multiplex PCR, size selection and purification. Libraries were sequenced on an Illumina HiSeq2000 using paired-end 100 bp reads. Per the source publication's procedure: SOAPnuke was used for read processing, and reads with adapters, uncalled bases, a mean Phred below 15, or no exact constant-primer or identifier match were discarded. COPE v1.2.5 was used to merge the high-quality paired reads. Each unique nucleotide sequence was defined as a clonotype, and clonotypes were aligned to IMGT TRB V, D and J references with MiTCR v1.1. The analysis was limited to V-J combinations with a frequency above 0.0001, which together covered 99.2% of repertoires. A TCR clonal expansion and chaos score per V-J combination was defined as the ratio of F50 clonal expansion to chaos observed in the TCRdist matrix. Welch's t-statistics and random forest were used to reduce the features to about a dozen V-J combinations, which were then used as input to a naive Bayes classifier. The Morisita-Horn index was used to measure how similar the thyroid and blood repertoires were. TCRdb took the public reads, trimmed them with fastp at Q25, ran MiXCR for clone calling and kept in-frame beta chains. Rows with a matching CDR3 protein are joined into one entry that keeps the most common DNA and genes. What appears here as the V and J calls and clone size reflects TCRdb's work, not the paper's. Present in this sample are tens of thousands of distinct CDR3 sequences, 52% of which were seen just once. Around 18% of the sample is taken by the ten largest.

Rearrangement joined TRBV19 to TRBJ1-1; tentative D gene TRBD1, with 5 bases matching. This clonotype was obtained from an adult man with Graves' ophthalmopathy. Sequencing input: peripheral blood. CDR3 reads: CASSIKGPLWGAEAFF. In nucleotide form, the sequence is TGTGCCAGTAGTATAAAGGGGCCTTTGTGGGGCGCTGAAGCTTTCTTT.